This T cell receptor (beta chain) was identified in a study of blood T cell repertoires in COVID-19. Looking at the study overall: T cells, B-cell-depleted T cells, or PBMCs supplied cDNA or gDNA.

Patients at the Seattle site were enrolled during active infection and followed longitudinally. The CDR3 has 15 residues. Deletions cut 7 bases from V and 0 bases from J, with 15 bases between. Germline lookup yields CDR1 MGHDK and CDR2 SYGVNS. Per the authors' pipeline: Reference gene primer amplification gave estimated nucleated cell counts. Clones were sequenced by immunoSEQ multiplex PCR, and TCRdb holds only the in-frame ones, with some missing. The V and J calls and clone size were taken over from that table, and D and trimming were inferred from the DNA. The table includes about 270,000 clones, about 86% detected once.

The chain couples TRBV25-1 to TRBJ1-1, with D hard to call. Sequencing used peripheral blood. The receptor was isolated from a woman younger than 45 with COVID-19, enrolled during active disease. Here the CDR3 reads CASTRPSGMNTEAFF. The CDR3 DNA sequence: TGTGCCAGCACCAGACCTTCGGGGATGAACACTGAAGCTTTCTTT.